The present T cell receptor beta chain was sequenced within a study of T cells in tuberculosis. The assay was immunoSEQ multiplex PCR, and TCRdb's table has in-frame clones only and misses some. The sample has roughly 34,000 clones; around 88% are singletons. J lost 2 bases, V lost 3 bases, and 7 bases had no gene match. Germline V lookup: CDR1 KGHSH, CDR2 LQKENI. There are 16 residues in the CDR3. Time point described: new active TB diagnosis, blood taken before or within 7 days of starting treatment. The sequence was obtained from an adult with tuberculosis. The chain carries TRBV18 and TRBJ2-7; 10 bases agree with TRBD1. This material consisted of PBMCs, taken at tuberculosis diagnosis. The chain's CDR3 is CASSPSAGQGAYEQYF. In DNA form, the CDR3 reads TGTGCCAGCTCACCTTCCGCAGGACAGGGGGCCTACGAGCAGTACTTC.